A selection of T cell receptor beta chains follows, all from one sample in a study of T cells in Graves' hyperthyroidism and ophthalmopathy. Using its own MiXCR run on the multiplex PCR reads, TCRdb lists one record per CDR3 protein. The data contain around 760,000 distinct CDR3 sequences, 35% of them seen just once; the ten biggest clones take up 30% to 40%. Sequencing was performed on blood. Receptors were obtained from a middle-aged woman with Graves' hyperthyroidism. Both conserved end residues are part of each CDR3. A D gene is named only where the DNA matches it firmly. Clone sizes are given selectively: once, few, many, or a class where the clone is expanded.

size	V	J	D	CDR3	DNA
few	TRBV29-1	TRBJ2-3	-	CSHRATDTQYF	TGCAGCCACCGGGCAACAGATACGCAGTATTTT
few	TRBV20-1	TRBJ1-5	-	CSARGGGQVINQPQHF	TGCAGTGCTAGAGGGGGGGGGCAGGTTATCAATCAGCCCCAGCATTTT
-	TRBV5-1	TRBJ1-1	-	CASSPTGNFAEAFF	TGCGCCAGCAGCCCAACAGGGAATTTCGCTGAAGCTTTCTTT
many	TRBV29-1	TRBJ2-7	TRBD1	CSVRTGKEYEQYF	TGCAGCGTTCGGACAGGGAAAGAATACGAGCAGTACTTC
few	TRBV9	TRBJ2-1	TRBD1	CASSVRQGAWDEQFF	TGTGCCAGCAGCGTAAGACAGGGGGCTTGGGATGAGCAGTTCTTC
many	TRBV7-3	TRBJ2-1	-	CASSPYLGNEQFF	TGTGCCAGCAGCCCCTACCTGGGCAATGAGCAGTTCTTC
many	TRBV10-2	TRBJ1-1	-	CASKEGFSYTEAFF	TGCGCCAGCAAGGAGGGTTTCTCGTACACTGAAGCTTTCTTT
-	TRBV10-3	TRBJ2-2	TRBD2	CASSFSGRAQLTGELFF	TGTGCCAGCAGTTTCAGCGGGAGGGCCCAGTTAACCGGGGAGCTGTTTTTT
-	TRBV10-1	TRBJ2-7	-	CASSDRDDHEQYF	TGCGCCAGCAGTGACCGGGACGACCACGAGCAGTACTTC
-	TRBV29-1	TRBJ1-1	-	CSISGGVVAEAFF	TGCAGCATATCGGGAGGGGTGGTCGCTGAAGCTTTCTTT
few	TRBV15	TRBJ2-2	-	CATTKGGARANVLTFGAGTGELFF	-
many	TRBV2	TRBJ1-4	-	CASSLPGLSEKLFF	TGTGCCAGCAGCCTTCCGGGACTTAGTGAAAAACTGTTTTTT
once	TRBV7-9	TRBJ1-2	-	CASSHREGSFGYTF	TGTGCCAGCAGCCACCGGGAGGGGTCTTTTGGCTACACCTTC
few	TRBV11-2	TRBJ1-2	-	CASSLDNTGTYGYTF	TGTGCCAGCAGCTTAGATAATACAGGGACCTATGGCTACACCTTC
many	TRBV2	TRBJ1-4	-	CASSDEGGDEKLFF	TGTGCCAGCAGTGATGAGGGAGGGGATGAAAAACTGTTTTTT
many	TRBV12-3/TRBV12-4	TRBJ1-6	TRBD1	CASSLGTGGNSPLHF	TGTGCCAGCAGCTTAGGGACAGGGGGAAATTCACCCCTCCACTTT
-	TRBV24-1	TRBJ1-1	-	CATSAQGYTEAFF	TGTGCCACCAGTGCCCAGGGATACACTGAAGCTTTCTTT
-	TRBV5-1	TRBJ2-5	-	CASSLAIQETQYF	TGCGCCAGCAGCTTGGCGATCCAAGAGACCCAGTACTTC
many	TRBV7-2	TRBJ1-2	TRBD1	CASSRPTGQGGGYTF	TGTGCCAGCAGCCGACCCACTGGACAGGGGGGAGGCTACACCTTC
-	TRBV7-2	TRBJ2-7	TRBD2	CASSPGTSGLTYEQYF	TGTGCCAGCAGCCCCGGGACTAGCGGGCTGACCTACGAGCAGTACTTC
many	TRBV19	TRBJ1-5	-	CASSMVGNQPQHF	TGTGCCAGTAGTATGGTTGGCAATCAGCCCCAGCATTTT
few	TRBV5-6	TRBJ2-5	TRBD2	CASSLELAGGQETQYF	TGTGCCAGCAGCTTGGAACTAGCGGGGGGCCAAGAGACCCAGTACTTC
few	TRBV5-1	TRBJ1-4	-	CASSVGVTNEKLFF	TGCGCCAGCAGCGTCGGGGTGACGAACGAAAAACTGTTTTTT
many	TRBV20-1	TRBJ1-6	TRBD1	CSAGDRANSPLHF	TGCAGTGCTGGGGACAGGGCTAATTCACCCCTCCACTTT
-	TRBV10-3	TRBJ1-6	TRBD1	CASSYSGQDNSPLHF	TGTGCCAGCAGTTACTCGGGACAGGATAATTCACCCCTCCACTTT
many	TRBV25-1	TRBJ1-2	-	CASSESGPWGYTF	TGTGCCAGCAGTGAATCAGGTCCGTGGGGCTACACCTTC
-	TRBV15	TRBJ1-4	-	CATSRGGRTEKLFF	TGTGCCACCAGCAGAGGTGGGCGCACTGAAAAACTGTTTTTT
many	TRBV12-3/TRBV12-4	TRBJ1-1	-	CASSWTVKAFF	TGTGCCAGCAGTTGGACGGTTAAAGCTTTCTTT
many	TRBV10-1	TRBJ2-7	-	CATPGPNGQYF	TGCGCCACCCCTGGTCCCAACGGGCAGTACTTC
-	TRBV20-1	TRBJ1-4	-	CSAMGSTNEKLFF	TGCAGTGCTATGGGGTCAACTAATGAAAAACTGTTTTTT
-	TRBV6-1	TRBJ2-2	TRBD1	CASSSGQGMFTGELFF	TGTGCCAGCAGCTCTGGACAGGGAATGTTCACCGGGGAGCTGTTTTTT
few	TRBV10-1	TRBJ2-2	TRBD2	CAGSDGGLAGPNTGELFF	TGCGCCGGCAGTGATGGGGGACTAGCGGGGCCGAACACCGGGGAGCTGTTTTTT
once	TRBV20-1	TRBJ2-7	-	CSAPESGNEQYF	TGCAGTGCTCCCGAGTCGGGGAACGAGCAGTACTTC